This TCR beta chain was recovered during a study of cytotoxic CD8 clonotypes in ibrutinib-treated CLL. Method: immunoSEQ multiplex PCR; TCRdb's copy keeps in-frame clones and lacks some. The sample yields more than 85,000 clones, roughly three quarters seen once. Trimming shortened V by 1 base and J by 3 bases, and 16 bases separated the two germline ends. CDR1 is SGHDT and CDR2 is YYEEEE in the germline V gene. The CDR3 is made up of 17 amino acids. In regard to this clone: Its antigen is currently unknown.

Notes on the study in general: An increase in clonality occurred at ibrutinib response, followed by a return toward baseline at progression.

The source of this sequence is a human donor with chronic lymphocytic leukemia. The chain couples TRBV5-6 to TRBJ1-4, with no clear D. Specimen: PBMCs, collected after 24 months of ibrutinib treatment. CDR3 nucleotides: TGTGCCAGCAGCTTGTACAACAGATTCCTTTCTAATGAAAAACTGTTTTTT. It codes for CASSLYNRFLSNEKLFF.